This T cell receptor beta chain was found in a study of Graves' ophthalmopathy and Graves' hyperthyroidism. Study-level information: Sampling took place at initial diagnosis, with peripheral blood obtained before any treatment.

Whole-study results and caveats: Sensitivity reached nearly 71% and specificity approximately 72% when the model predicted ophthalmopathy progression.

The authors amplified TCR beta CDR3 regions from RNA transcripts. RT-PCR was first run with HTBI primers, then multiplex PCR in a second round. One entry per CDR3 protein, called by TCRdb with MiXCR from the multiplex PCR reads. The sample records about half a million distinct CDR3 sequences, roughly 14% being singletons. In the case of this clonotype: Antigen: not known.

The V gene lost 8 bases and the J gene lost 0 bases, with 13 bases spanning the gap. Germline CDR1 reads MNHNS; CDR2 reads SASEGT. The CDR3 contains 14 residues. This chain uses TRBV6-1 with TRBJ1-1; D remains ambiguous. Sequenced material: blood. The receptor comes from a woman in her 30s with Graves' ophthalmopathy. In DNA form, the CDR3 reads TGTGCCAGCTCCCGGGGTTCGATGAACACTGAAGCTTTCTTT. It yields the protein CASSRGSMNTEAFF.